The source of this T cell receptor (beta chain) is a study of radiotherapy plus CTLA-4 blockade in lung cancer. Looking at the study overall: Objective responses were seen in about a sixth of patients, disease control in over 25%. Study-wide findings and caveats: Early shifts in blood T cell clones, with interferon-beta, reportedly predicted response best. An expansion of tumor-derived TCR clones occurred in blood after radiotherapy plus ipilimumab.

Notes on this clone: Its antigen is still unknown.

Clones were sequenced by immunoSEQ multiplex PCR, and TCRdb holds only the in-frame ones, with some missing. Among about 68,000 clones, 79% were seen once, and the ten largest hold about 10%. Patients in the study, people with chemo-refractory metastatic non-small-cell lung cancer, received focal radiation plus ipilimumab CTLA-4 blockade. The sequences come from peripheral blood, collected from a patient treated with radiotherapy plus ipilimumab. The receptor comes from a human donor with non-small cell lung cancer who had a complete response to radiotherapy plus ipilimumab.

The CDR3 loop reads CASSLAQGASYEQYF. For the CDR3, the DNA is TGTGCCAGCAGCTTAGCTCAGGGGGCAAGTTACGAGCAGTACTTC. The chain joins TRBV11-3 to TRBJ2-7, with 8 bases aligning to TRBD1. This CDR3 has 15 residues. J gave up 4 bases and V 1 base, and 6 bases lay outside the gene matches. Germline values: CDR1 SGHNT, CDR2 YENEEA.